This entry lists 4 T cell receptor beta chains sequenced from one sample in a study of blood T cells in healthy people across ages (dated by TCRdb to between 2015 and 2017). Libraries were constructed by 5' RACE. Sequencing relied on an Illumina HiSeq 2500. A second PCR of roughly 6 to 11 cycles was run with a J-beta primer mix and a sample-barcoded 5' primer. TCRdb reanalyzed the raw reads on its own, using fastp at Q25 for trimming and MiXCR for clone calling, and kept in-frame beta chains. A single entry per CDR3 protein holds the most common genes and DNA from its merged rows. Counted in this sample were roughly 1,700,000 distinct CDR3 sequences; roughly 30% of them appeared once. The ten biggest clones cover 7.7% of the sample. Sequenced material: blood. The source is a woman aged 25-40 years in good health.

This chain links TRBV18 with TRBJ1-2, with 7 nucleotides matching TRBD1. The ends lost 1 base at V and 8 bases at J; junction bases unmatched: 7. The CDR3 contains 14 residues. CDR1 is KGHSH, CDR2 LQKENI, per germline. The CDR3 nucleotides are TGTGCCAGCTCACCACAACAGGGGTCAGAAGGCTACACCTTC. Residues: CASSPQQGSEGYTF. Drawing the rest from reference TRBV18 and TRBJ1-2, the complete variable domain is NAGVMQNPRHLVRRRGQEARLRCSPMKGHSHVYWYRQLPEEGLKFMVYLQKENIIDESGMPKERFSAEFPKEGPSILRIQQVVRGDSAAYFCASSPQQGSEGYTFGSGTRLTVV.

The chain has TRBV7-9 and TRBJ2-1; a weak D match, TRBD2 (5 bases). Germline V gene data show CDR1 as SEHNR and CDR2 as FQNEAQ (reference sequence). V shed 1 base and J shed 1 base, with 11 bases lying between them. CDR3 length: 16 amino acids. In DNA form, the CDR3 reads TGTGCCAGCAGCTTAGAGGGAGTTGGGTCCTACAATGAGCAGTTCTTC. The encoded protein is CASSLEGVGSYNEQFF.

V gene TRBV5-1 combines with J gene TRBJ1-1, with D possibly TRBD1 on 5 matching bases. This CDR3 is built from 15 residues. V lost 5 bases to trimming and J lost 4 bases, with 18 bases between them. Germline assignment: CDR1 SGHRS and CDR2 YFSETQ. CDR3 DNA sequence: TGCGCCAGCAGGGTAGGGGTCACTCAAACCACTGAAGCTTTCTTT. Protein sequence: CASRVGVTQTTEAFF.

This clonotype came up a few times. The V and J genes are TRBV7-2 and TRBJ2-5, with 7 bases identical to TRBD2. Germline CDR1 reads SGHTA; CDR2 reads FQGNSA. The junction had 3 bases not matched to a gene; V was cut back by 4 bases and J by 1 base. The CDR3 spans 14 residues. Here the CDR3 DNA reads TGTGCCAGCAGCTCGCGGGGGATCCAAGAGACCCAGTACTTC. Its translation: CASSSRGIQETQYF.